This T cell receptor beta chain was recovered during a study of shared clonotypes between healthy human individuals. From germline, CDR1 is SGHNT and CDR2 YYREEE (reference sequence). V was shortened by 4 bases and J by 8 bases, with 13 bases between the two germline ends. The CDR3 consists of 13 residues. Produced via immunoSEQ multiplex PCR; TCRdb's table is partial and in-frame only. Counted here are more than 550,000 clones, 72% occurring once; the ten biggest clones make up under 2%. There are a few counts of this clone. The chain has TRBV5-4 and TRBJ2-4; the D is unclear. The source of this sequence is a woman in her twenties or thirties in good health. Material for sequencing was memory CD4+ T cells sorted from blood. Subset meaning: CD45RA-negative fraction. CDR3 amino acids: CASSAPPGDIQYF. CDR3 in DNA: TGTGCCAGCAGCGCGCCGCCGGGCGACATTCAGTACTTC.